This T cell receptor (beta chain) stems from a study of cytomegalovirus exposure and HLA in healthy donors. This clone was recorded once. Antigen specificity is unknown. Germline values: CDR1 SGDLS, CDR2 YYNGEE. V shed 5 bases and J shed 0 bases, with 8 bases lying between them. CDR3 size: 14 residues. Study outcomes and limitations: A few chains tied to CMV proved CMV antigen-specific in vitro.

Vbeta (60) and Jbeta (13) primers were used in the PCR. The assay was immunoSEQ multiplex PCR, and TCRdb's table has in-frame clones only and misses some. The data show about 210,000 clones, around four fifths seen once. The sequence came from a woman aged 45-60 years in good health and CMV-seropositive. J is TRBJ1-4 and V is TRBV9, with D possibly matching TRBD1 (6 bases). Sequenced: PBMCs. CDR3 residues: CASSYRATNEKLFF. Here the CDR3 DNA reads TGTGCCAGCAGTTACAGGGCAACTAATGAAAAACTGTTTTTT. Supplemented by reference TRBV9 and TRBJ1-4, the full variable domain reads DSGVTQTPKHLITATGQRVTLRCSPRSGDLSVYWYQQSLDQGLQFLIQYYNGEERAKGNILERFSAQQFPDLHSELNLSSLELGDSALYFCASSYRATNEKLFFGSGTQLSVL.